This T cell receptor beta chain was identified during a study of early T cells in non-severe SARS-CoV-2 infection. With 4 bases clipped from V and 7 bases from J, the junction kept 6 bases outside the gene matches. CDR1 is SGDLS, CDR2 YYNGEE, per germline. This CDR3 comprises 15 residues. Unique molecular identifiers tagged individual cDNA molecules. One entry per CDR3 protein, called by TCRdb with MiXCR from the 5' RACE reads. The table lists roughly 30,000 distinct CDR3 sequences, less than 7.5% of them singletons, with roughly 5.5% in the top ten. V is TRBV9 and J is TRBJ2-7; TRBD2 matches at 15 bases. The source of this sequence is an adult who was a healthcare worker with PCR-confirmed SARS-CoV-2 infection or an uninfected control (not recorded which). Source material: whole blood. CDR3 coding DNA: TGTGCCAGCAGCACTGGACTAGCGGGGGGGCAAGAGCAGTACTTC. It specifies CASSTGLAGGQEQYF.